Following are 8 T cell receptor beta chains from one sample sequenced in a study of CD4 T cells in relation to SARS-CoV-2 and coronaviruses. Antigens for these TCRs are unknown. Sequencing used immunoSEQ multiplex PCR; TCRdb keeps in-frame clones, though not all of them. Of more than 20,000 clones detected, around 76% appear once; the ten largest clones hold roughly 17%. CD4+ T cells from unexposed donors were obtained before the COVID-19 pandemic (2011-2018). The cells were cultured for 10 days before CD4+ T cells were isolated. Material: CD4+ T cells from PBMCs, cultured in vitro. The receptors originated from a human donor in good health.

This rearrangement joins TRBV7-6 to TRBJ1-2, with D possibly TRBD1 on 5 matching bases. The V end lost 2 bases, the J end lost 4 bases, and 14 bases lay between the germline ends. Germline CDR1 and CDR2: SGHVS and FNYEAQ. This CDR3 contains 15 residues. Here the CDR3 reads CASSLMGVECYGYTF. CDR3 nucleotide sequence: TGTGCCAGCAGCTTAATGGGGGTAGAATGCTATGGCTACACCTTC. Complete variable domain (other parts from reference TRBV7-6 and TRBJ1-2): GAGVSQSPRYKVTKRGQDVALRCDPISGHVSLYWYRQALGQGPEFLTYFNYEAQQDKSGLPNDRFSAERPEGSISTLTIQRTEQRDSAMYRCASSLMGVECYGYTFGSGTRLTVV.

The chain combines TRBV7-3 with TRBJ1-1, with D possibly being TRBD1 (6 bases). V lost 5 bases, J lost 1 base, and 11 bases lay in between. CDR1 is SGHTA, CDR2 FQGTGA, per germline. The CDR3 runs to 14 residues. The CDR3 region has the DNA TGTGCCAGCAGCCTTGGGACACCGAACACTGAAGCTTTCTTT. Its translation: CASSLGTPNTEAFF.

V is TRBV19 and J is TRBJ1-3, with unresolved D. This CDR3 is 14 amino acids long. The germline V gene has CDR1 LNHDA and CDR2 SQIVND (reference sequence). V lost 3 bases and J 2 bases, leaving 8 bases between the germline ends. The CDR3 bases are TGTGCCAGTAGTATGTTAAACGCTGGAAACACCATATATTTT. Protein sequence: CASSMLNAGNTIYF.

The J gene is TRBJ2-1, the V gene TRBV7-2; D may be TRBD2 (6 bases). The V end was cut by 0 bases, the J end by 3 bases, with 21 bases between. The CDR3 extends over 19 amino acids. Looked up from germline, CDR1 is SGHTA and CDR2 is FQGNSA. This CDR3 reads CASSLANSGGPLLYNEQFF. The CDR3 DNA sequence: TGTGCCAGCAGCTTAGCGAATAGCGGAGGACCCCTCCTCTACAATGAGCAGTTCTTC.

CDR3 in amino acids: CASYTTRGDFYGYTF. For the CDR3, the DNA is TGTGCCAGCTATACGACACGGGGCGACTTCTATGGCTACACCTTC. V is TRBV19 and J is TRBJ1-2; D possibly corresponds to TRBD1 (5 bases). Germline CDR1 is LNHDA and CDR2 is SQIVND (reference sequence). This CDR3 is built from 15 residues. V gave up 9 bases and J gave up 4 bases, with 21 bases separating them.

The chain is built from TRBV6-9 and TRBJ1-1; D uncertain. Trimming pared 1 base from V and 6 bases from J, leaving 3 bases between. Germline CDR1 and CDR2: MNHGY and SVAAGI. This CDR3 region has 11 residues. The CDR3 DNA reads TGTGCCAGCAGTTATTATCCTGAAGCTTTCTTT. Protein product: CASSYYPEAFF.

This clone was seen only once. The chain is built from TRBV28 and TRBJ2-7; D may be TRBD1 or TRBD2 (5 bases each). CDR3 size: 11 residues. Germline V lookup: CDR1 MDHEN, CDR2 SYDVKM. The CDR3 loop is CATGLTSEQYF. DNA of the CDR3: TGTGCTACAGGACTCACTTCCGAGCAGTACTTC.

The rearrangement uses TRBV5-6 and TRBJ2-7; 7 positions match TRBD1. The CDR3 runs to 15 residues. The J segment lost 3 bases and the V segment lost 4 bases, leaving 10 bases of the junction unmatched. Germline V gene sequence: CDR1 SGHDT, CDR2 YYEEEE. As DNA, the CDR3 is TGTGCCAGCAGCCTAGCCTCCAGGGGGAACTACGAGCAGTACTTC. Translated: CASSLASRGNYEQYF.